This TCR beta chain is from a study of neurological immune-mediated disorders. Germline V gene data show CDR1 as DFQATT and CDR2 as SNEGSKA (reference sequence). The CDR3 has 11 residues. V was shortened by 0 bases and J by 10 bases, with 7 bases between the two germline ends. The authors made cDNA by 5'RACE with 10-nucleotide random UMIs. TCRdb reprocessed the 5' RACE reads with MiXCR, giving one entry per CDR3 protein. The sample gives tens of thousands of distinct CDR3 sequences, around 5% of which show up once; about 10% is in the top ten. Study-wide results and caveats: Expanded clones shared no identical CDR3 amino acid sequences across subjects, which suggested private TCR-beta repertoires in all groups. Multiple sclerosis was found to have the least TCR clonal expansion, below healthy controls, and HTLV-1-associated myelopathy the most.

This clonotype occurred many times. Its antigen remains unidentified. The gene calls are TRBV20-1 and TRBJ2-1; D remains unclear. The sequence derives from a man between 18 and 35 years old in good health. The sample was CD4+ T cells from blood. The CDR3 loop is CSARETIEQFF. In nucleotides, the CDR3 is TGCAGTGCTAGAGAGACCATCGAGCAGTTCTTC.